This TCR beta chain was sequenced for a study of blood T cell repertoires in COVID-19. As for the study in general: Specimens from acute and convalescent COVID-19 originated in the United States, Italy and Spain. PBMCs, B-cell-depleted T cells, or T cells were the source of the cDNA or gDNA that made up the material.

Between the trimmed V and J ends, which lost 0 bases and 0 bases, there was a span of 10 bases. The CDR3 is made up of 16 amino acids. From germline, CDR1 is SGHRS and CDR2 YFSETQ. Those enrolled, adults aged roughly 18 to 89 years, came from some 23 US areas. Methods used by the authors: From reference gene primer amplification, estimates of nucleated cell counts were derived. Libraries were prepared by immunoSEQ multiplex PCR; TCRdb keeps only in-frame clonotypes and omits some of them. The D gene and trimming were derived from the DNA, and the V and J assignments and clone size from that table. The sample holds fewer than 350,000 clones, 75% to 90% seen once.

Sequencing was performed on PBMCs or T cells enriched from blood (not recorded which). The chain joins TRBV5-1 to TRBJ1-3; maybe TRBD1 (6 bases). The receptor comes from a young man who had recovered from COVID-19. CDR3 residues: CASSLAPDSSGNTIYF. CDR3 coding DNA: TGCGCCAGCAGCTTGGCCCCGGACAGCTCTGGAAACACCATATATTTT.